This record covers a single TCR beta chain. Sequencing used immunoSEQ multiplex PCR; TCRdb keeps in-frame clones, though not all of them. The table shows tens of thousands of clones, with around 82% occurring only once. Described time point: pretreatment peripheral blood. Patient sample counts ranged from 1 to 8, pretreatment and on-treatment. The data are from a study of PD-L1 blockade in urothelial cancer. Across the whole study: In the patient group, most of the roughly 30 were males with bladder-origin urothelial cancer. Patients had been given 0 to 3 earlier chemotherapy regimens. The analyses of blood took place 3 weeks (second dose) and 6 weeks after treatment start.

The CDR3 length is 15 residues. Germline V gene lookup returns CDR1 SGHTA and CDR2 FQGNSA. Trimming took 1 base from V and 5 from J; bases not matched to a gene: 7. The material sequenced was PBMCs, taken around atezolizumab (anti-PD-L1) treatment. V usage is TRBV7-2 and J usage is TRBJ2-5, with 7 bases aligning to TRBD2. The receptor comes from a man between 60 and 70 years old with urothelial cancer. CDR3 nucleotide sequence: TGTGCCAGCAGCTTAGTTATGGCGGGGGAGGAGACCCAGTACTTC. The encoded protein is CASSLVMAGEETQYF.